The T cell receptor beta chain described here comes from a study of identical twins (dated by TCRdb to 2016 to 2018). Some background on the complete study: To test whether fetal clonotypes persist, the study used deep sequencing on TCR alpha and beta repertoires from monozygotic twins, unrelated adults of various ages, and cord blood. To rule out contamination, replicate twin experiments were performed at different times with different library preparation protocols. Overall results and qualifications from the work: Fewer insertions were carried by abundant cord blood beta clonotypes; a weaker similar trend was observed in young adult naive repertoires, while no such trend was observed in memory repertoires. Compared with coincidental sharing between unrelated individuals, an excess of low generation-probability sequences was observed among out-of-frame TCR alpha sequences shared between twins. Recombination models systematically underestimated out-of-frame TCR alpha sharing in monozygotic twins but agreed with sharing between unrelated individuals. Zero-insertion analyses could be partly confounded by invariant T cells such as MAIT and iNKT, though diverse VJ usage argued against such confounding for most clonotypes. Because the same donors could not be followed over many years, conclusions were based on cross-sectional statistical analysis. A weaker excess of twin sharing was found in beta out-of-frame sequences because the signal-to-noise ratio was lowered by fewer shared sequences.

From its cysteine to its phenylalanine, the CDR3 spans 14 amino acids. Only the CDR3 DNA is retained, 42 bases long and in frame from the first base. The germline ends are 11 bases apart after V is trimmed by 6 bases and J by 2 bases. Based on the germline V gene (reference sequence), the CDR1 and CDR2 sequences are MNHEY and SMNVEV. Every donor was a healthy Caucasian. The twin cohort consisted of three pairs of female monozygotic twins, all aged roughly 18 to 30 years. CD4+ and CD8+ T cell populations were isolated with positive isolation kits from Invitrogen. This clonotype was picked up a small number of times. It lacks a known antigen. There are no base qualities to consult, and no much larger clone falls within one base. The library was built by means of 5' RACE. Reads for this sample came from an Illumina HiSeq 2000. A universal primer binding site was added through template switching, and the final cDNA carried a unique molecular identifier so that TCR cDNA molecules could be counted accurately. Specific primers in the conserved constant-segment region were used to synthesize first-strand cDNA for the TCR alpha and beta chains. To control for contamination, every cDNA library carried two barcodes: a SMART-Mk sample barcode plus Illumina barcodes. TruSeq adapter sequences, together with Illumina sample barcodes, were added in two successive PCR steps. Sequencing of the TCR alpha and beta cDNA libraries was done on the Illumina HiSeq platform using custom primers. The authors' pipeline ran thus. Unique molecular identifiers were extracted from raw reads with MiGEC, and CDR3 positions were determined with MiXCR. For each individual, recombination models were inferred using an EM algorithm with the repgenHMM and IGoR tools. The analysis of shared clonotypes was done with the tcR package in R, with sharing normalized by the product of cloneset sizes. Out-of-frame nonproductive sequences were analyzed to study raw recombination free of thymic and clonal selection effects. Starting from the raw public reads, TCRdb applied fastp trimming at Q25, assembled clones with MiXCR and retained in-frame beta chains. Records with the same CDR3 protein are collapsed into one entry carrying the most frequent genes and DNA. The V and J calls, along with clone size, are taken from TCRdb and not from the paper's own processing. This sample holds just over 500,000 distinct CDR3 sequences; roughly a fifth were observed only once. The ten largest make up 0.91% of the sample.

The sample was also reused in another study, on T cells expressing NK-cell markers. That second publication adds: About 8 donors provided sorted CD3+CD56+NKG2C+, CD3+CD56+NKG2C- and CD3+CD56-NKG2C+ T-cell subsets, whose TCR beta-chain repertoires were profiled. Of the eight sequenced donors, seven were found to be HCMV-seropositive and one was found to be HCMV-seronegative. In several experiments an anti-gammadeltaTCR antibody was added to restrict sorting to alphabetaTCR-expressing T cells. For roughly 6 donors, the dominant CD3+CD56+NKG2C+ clonotypes were among the top 10 CD8+ clonotypes and accounted for about 1.0-8% of CD8+ T cells. Those dominant clonotypes were again the most abundant among CD3+CD56-NKG2C+ cells in a handful of donors, at about 25-65%. Whether the expanded NKG2C-expressing T cell clones were specific for HCMV antigens remained unclear. Randomly selected healthy volunteers, three men and five women, were used as the eight sequenced donors. A commercial ELISA kit detecting HCMV-specific IgG in serum was used to determine HCMV serostatus. MIGEC was used to demultiplex reads and group the reads by UMI, and MiTCR was used to assemble and quantify clonotypes. To exclude erroneous sequences, any TCR cDNA sequence not supported by at least two reads was discarded. Downstream repertoire analysis used the tcR package, and clonotypes were matched across fractions by CDR3 nucleotide sequence plus V segment. VDJmatch was used to annotate antigen specificity against VDJdb, with one amino acid substitution in CDR3 permitted.

The V gene is TRBV27 and the J gene is TRBJ2-1; the D gene remains uncertain. The TCR was taken from a woman between 18 and 30 years old in good health. The sequenced material came from CD4+ T cells sorted from blood. At the DNA level, the sequence is TGTGCCAGCAGGGGTCCCAGGCCCTACAATGAGCAGTTCTTC. This codes for CASRGPRPYNEQFF.